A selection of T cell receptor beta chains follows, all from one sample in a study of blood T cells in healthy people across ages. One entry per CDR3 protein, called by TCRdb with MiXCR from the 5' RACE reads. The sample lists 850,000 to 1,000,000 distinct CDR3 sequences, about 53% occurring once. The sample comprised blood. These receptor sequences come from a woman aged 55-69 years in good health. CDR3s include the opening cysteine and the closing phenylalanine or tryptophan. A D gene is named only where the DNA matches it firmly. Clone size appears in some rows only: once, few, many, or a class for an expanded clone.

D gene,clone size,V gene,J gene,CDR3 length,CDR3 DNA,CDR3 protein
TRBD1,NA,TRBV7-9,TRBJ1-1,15,TGTGCCAGCAGCCAACGACAGGGAGTGAGCACTGAAGCTTTCTTT,CASSQRQGVSTEAFF
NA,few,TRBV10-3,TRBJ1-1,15,TGTGCCATCAGTGATTCGGGACCGATGGATACTGAAGCTTTCTTT,CAISDSGPMDTEAFF
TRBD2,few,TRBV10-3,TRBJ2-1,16,TGTGCCATCAGTGAGGAGACTAGCGGGAAGAGAAATGAGCAGTTCTTC,CAISEETSGKRNEQFF
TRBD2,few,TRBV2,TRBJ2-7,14,TGTGCCACAGAGACTAGCGGTAGCTCCTACGAGCAGTACTTC,CATETSGSSYEQYF
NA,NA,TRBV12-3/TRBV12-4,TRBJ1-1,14,TGTGCCAGCAACGCGGACCATGGGGACACTGAAGCTTTCTTT,CASNADHGDTEAFF
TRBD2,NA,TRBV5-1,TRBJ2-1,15,TGCGCCAGCAGCTTGACACGAGCGGGGTACAATGAGCAGTTCTTC,CASSLTRAGYNEQFF
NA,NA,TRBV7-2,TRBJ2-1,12,TGTGCCAGCAGCTTAGTACAGGGATTCCAGTTCTTC,CASSLVQGFQFF
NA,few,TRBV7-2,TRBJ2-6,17,TGTGCCAGCACCGAGGAGATATTCAACTCTGGGGCCAACGTCCTGACTTTC,CASTEEIFNSGANVLTF
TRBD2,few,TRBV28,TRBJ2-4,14,TGTGCCAGCAGTTTTGGAGCGGGAGAGCGAAGACAGTACTTC,CASSFGAGERRQYF
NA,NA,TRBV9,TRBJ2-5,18,TGTGCCAGCAGCGTAGCTACGGGGGCTAGCGGAAACCAAGAGACCCAGTACTTC,CASSVATGASGNQETQYF
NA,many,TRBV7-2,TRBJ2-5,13,TGTGCCAGCAGCTTAGAGGCCACCTTGGAGCAGTACTTC,CASSLEATLEQYF
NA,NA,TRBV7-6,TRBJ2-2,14,TGTGCCAGCAGCATATTTAGTTCGACCGGGGAGCTGTTTTTT,CASSIFSSTGELFF
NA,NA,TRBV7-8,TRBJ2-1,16,TGTGCCAGCAGCTTAAGGCCCCAAAGCTCCTACAATGAGCAGTTCTTC,CASSLRPQSSYNEQFF
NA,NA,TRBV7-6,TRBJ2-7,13,TGTGCCAGCAGCCAACACGGGAGCTACGAGCAGTACTTC,CASSQHGSYEQYF
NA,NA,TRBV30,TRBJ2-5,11,TGTGCCCGGGACTGGCAAGAGACCCAGTACTTC,CARDWQETQYF
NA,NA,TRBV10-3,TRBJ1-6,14,TGTGCCATCAGGCCAGACCTAACCAATTCACCCCTCCACTTT,CAIRPDLTNSPLHF
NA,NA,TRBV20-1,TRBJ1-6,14,TGCAGTGCCGAGAACAGGGTCGGTAATTCACCCCTCCACTTT,CSAENRVGNSPLHF
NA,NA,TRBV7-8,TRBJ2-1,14,TGTGCCAGCAGCTTAGAGGAGGCCTCCAATGAGCAGTTCTTC,CASSLEEASNEQFF
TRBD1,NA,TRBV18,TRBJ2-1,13,TGTGCCAGCTCACCACCCGGGACAGCTAAAAGGTTCTTC,CASSPPGTAKRFF
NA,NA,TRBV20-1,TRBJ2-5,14,TGCAGTGCTAGTCGCACGAGGGGTCAAGAGACCCAGTACTTC,CSASRTRGQETQYF
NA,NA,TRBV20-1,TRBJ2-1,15,TGCAGTGCTAGAGATCCAGCGGGACACTACAATGAGCAGTTCTTC,CSARDPAGHYNEQFF
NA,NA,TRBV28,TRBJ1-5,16,TGTGCCAGCAGCGCTTTAAGGGAGGATAGCAATCAGCCCCAGCATTTT,CASSALREDSNQPQHF
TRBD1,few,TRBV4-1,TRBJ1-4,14,TGCGCCAGCAGCCACAAGACAGGGTGGGAAAAACTGTTTTTT,CASSHKTGWEKLFF
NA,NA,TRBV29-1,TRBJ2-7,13,TGCAGCGTTGAGAGCGGGACAGACTACGAGCAGTACTTC,CSVESGTDYEQYF
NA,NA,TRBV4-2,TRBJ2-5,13,TGTGCCAGCGGCCGGGCCCCACGCAATGAGCAGTACTTC,CASGRAPRNEQYF
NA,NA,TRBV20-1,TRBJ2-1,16,TGCAGTGCTAGAGATCTTACTACCCTTTCCTACAATGAGCAGTTCTTC,CSARDLTTLSYNEQFF
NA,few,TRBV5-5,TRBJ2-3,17,TGTGCCAGCAGCTTTCGAACCGGGGCCCAATTCACAGATACGCAGTATTTT,CASSFRTGAQFTDTQYF
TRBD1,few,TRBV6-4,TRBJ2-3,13,TGTGCCAGCAGTGGACAGGGGTCAGATACGCAGTATTTT,CASSGQGSDTQYF
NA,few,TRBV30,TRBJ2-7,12,TGTGCCTGGAGTGTAATGGGATACGAGCAGTACTTC,CAWSVMGYEQYF
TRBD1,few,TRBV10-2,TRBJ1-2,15,TGCGCCAGCGGAGGGTCCCGGGACAGGGCAGTTGGCTACACCTTC,CASGGSRDRAVGYTF
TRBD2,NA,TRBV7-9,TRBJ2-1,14,TGTGCCAGCAGCGTTAGCGGGAGTGTGAATGAGCAGTTCTTC,CASSVSGSVNEQFF
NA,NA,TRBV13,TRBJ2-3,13,TGTGCCAGCAGCCGCGAAAACACAGATACGCAGTATTTT,CASSRENTDTQYF
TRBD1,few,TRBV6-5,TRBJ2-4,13,TGTGCCAGCAGTTACACAGGGGTCGACATTCAGTACTTC,CASSYTGVDIQYF
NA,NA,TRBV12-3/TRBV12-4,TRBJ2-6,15,TGTGCCAGCAACTCCGGGATCGGCGGGGCCAACGTCCAGACTTTC,CASNSGIGGANVQTF
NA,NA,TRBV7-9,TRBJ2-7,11,TGTGCCAGCAGCAACGAGTACGAGCAGTACTTC,CASSNEYEQYF
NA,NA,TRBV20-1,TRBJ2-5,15,TGCAGTGCTAGAGATAAGACAGAAGCACAAGAGACCCAGTACTTC,CSARDKTEAQETQYF
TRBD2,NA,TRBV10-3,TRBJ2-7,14,TGTGCCATCAGTGACGCGGGAGATCCCTACGAGCAGTACTTC,CAISDAGDPYEQYF
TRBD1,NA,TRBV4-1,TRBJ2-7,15,TGCGCCAGCAGCCAAGATCTGACAGGGGCCTACGAGCAGTACTTC,CASSQDLTGAYEQYF
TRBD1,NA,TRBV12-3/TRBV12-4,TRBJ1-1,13,TGTGCCAGCACCCGGACAGGGGGCACTGAAGCTTTCTTT,CASTRTGGTEAFF
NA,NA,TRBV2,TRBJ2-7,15,TGTGCCAGCAGTGTCGGACGGGGACTCTCCTACGAGCAGTACTTC,CASSVGRGLSYEQYF
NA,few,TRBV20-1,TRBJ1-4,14,TGCAGTGCTAGAGACAGGGTTTGGAATGAAAAACTGTTTTTT,CSARDRVWNEKLFF
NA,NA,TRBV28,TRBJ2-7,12,TGTGCCAGCAGTTTATCAGGGTTCGAGCAGTACTTC,CASSLSGFEQYF
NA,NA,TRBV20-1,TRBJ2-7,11,TGCAGTGTTGCTAGCGTGTACGAGCAGTACTTC,CSVASVYEQYF
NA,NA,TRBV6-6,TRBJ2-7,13,TGTGCCAGCAGTACACAGGGATTTGGCGAGCAGTACTTC,CASSTQGFGEQYF
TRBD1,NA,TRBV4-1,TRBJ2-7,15,TGCGCCAGCAGCCTTAGGACAGGAAACTCCTACGAGCAGTACTTC,CASSLRTGNSYEQYF